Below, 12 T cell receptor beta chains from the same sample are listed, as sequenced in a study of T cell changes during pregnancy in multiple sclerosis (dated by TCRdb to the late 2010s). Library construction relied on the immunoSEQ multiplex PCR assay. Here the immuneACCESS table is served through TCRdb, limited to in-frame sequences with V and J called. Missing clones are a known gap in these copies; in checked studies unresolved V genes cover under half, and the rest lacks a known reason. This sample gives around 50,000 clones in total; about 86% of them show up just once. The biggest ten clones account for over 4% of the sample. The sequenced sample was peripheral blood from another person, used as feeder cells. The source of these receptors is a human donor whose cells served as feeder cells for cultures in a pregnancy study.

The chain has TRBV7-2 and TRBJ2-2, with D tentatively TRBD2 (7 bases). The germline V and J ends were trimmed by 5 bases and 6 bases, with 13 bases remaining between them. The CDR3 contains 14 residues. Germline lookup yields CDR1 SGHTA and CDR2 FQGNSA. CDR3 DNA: TGTGCCAGCAGCCCGTGGGGGGGCGCCGGGGAGCTGTTTTTT. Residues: CASSPWGGAGELFF.

The CDR3 DNA reads TGTGCCAGCAGCGTAGGCGGCGGGGGGCTCACTGAAGCTTTCTTT. This codes for CASSVGGGGLTEAFF. The chain has TRBV9 and TRBJ1-1, with D maybe TRBD1 (6 bases). The CDR3 contains 15 residues. Germline assignment: CDR1 SGDLS and CDR2 YYNGEE. V lost 0 bases and J lost 4, with 13 bases in between.

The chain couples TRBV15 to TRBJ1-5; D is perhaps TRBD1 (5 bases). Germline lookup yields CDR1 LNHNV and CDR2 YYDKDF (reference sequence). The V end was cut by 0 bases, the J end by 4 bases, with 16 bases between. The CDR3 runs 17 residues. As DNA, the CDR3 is TGTGCCACCAGCAGAGATGCCGGGGCTGGCCTAAATCAGCCCCAGCATTTT. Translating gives CATSRDAGAGLNQPQHF.

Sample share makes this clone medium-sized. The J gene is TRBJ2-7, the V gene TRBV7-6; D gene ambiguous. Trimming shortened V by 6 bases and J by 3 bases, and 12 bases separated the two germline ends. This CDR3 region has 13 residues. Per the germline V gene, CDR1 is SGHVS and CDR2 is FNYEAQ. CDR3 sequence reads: CASSPGPNYEQYF. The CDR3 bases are TGTGCCAGCAGTCCCGGGCCGAACTACGAGCAGTACTTC.

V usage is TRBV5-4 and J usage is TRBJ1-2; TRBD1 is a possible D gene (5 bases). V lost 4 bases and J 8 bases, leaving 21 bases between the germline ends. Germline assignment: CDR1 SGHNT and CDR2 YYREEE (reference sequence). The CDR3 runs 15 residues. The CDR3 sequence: CASSPLGVGAPGYTF. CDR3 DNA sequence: TGTGCCAGCAGCCCCCTAGGTGTCGGGGCCCCAGGCTACACCTTC. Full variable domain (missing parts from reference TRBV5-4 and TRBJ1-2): ETGVTQSPTHLIKTRGQQVTLRCSSQSGHNTVSWYQQALGQGPQFIFQYYREEENGRGNFPPRFSGLQFPNYSSELNVNALELDDSALYLCASSPLGVGAPGYTFGSGTRLTVV.

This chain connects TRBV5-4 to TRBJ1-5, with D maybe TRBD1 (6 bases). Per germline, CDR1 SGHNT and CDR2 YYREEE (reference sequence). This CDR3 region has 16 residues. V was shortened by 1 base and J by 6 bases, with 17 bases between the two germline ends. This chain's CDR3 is CASSLIPTGYFQPQHF. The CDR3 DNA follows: TGTGCCAGCAGCTTGATCCCCACAGGGTATTTTCAGCCCCAGCATTTT. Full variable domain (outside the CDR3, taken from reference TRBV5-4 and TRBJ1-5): ETGVTQSPTHLIKTRGQQVTLRCSSQSGHNTVSWYQQALGQGPQFIFQYYREEENGRGNFPPRFSGLQFPNYSSELNVNALELDDSALYLCASSLIPTGYFQPQHFGDGTRLSIL.

The CDR3 here is CASSFSRGLLQETQYF. CDR3 in DNA: TGCGCCAGCAGCTTTTCTAGAGGACTACTACAAGAGACCCAGTACTTC. The chain links TRBV10-1 to TRBJ2-5, with TRBD2 as a possible D gene (6 bases). The CDR3 covers 16 residues. Germline V lookup: CDR1 WNHNN, CDR2 SYGVQD (reference sequence). Trimming pared 6 bases from V and 2 bases from J, leaving 19 bases between.

CDR3 loop: CAGSRGELLETQYF. CDR3 coding DNA: TGTGCCGGATCCCGAGGGGAGTTACTGGAGACCCAGTACTTC. The chain couples TRBV30 to TRBJ2-5; D may be TRBD1 or TRBD2 (5 bases each). CDR3 size: 14 residues. Germline CDR1 and CDR2: GTSNPN and SVGIG (reference sequence). Deletions cut 8 bases from V and 5 bases from J, with 21 bases between.

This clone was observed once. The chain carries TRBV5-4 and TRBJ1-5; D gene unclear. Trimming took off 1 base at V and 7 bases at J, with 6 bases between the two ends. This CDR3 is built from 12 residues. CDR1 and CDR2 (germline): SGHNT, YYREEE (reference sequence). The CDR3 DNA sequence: TGTGCCAGCAGCTTGAATGGCCAGCCCCAGCATTTT. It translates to CASSLNGQPQHF. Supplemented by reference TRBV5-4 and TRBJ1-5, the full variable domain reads ETGVTQSPTHLIKTRGQQVTLRCSSQSGHNTVSWYQQALGQGPQFIFQYYREEENGRGNFPPRFSGLQFPNYSSELNVNALELDDSALYLCASSLNGQPQHFGDGTRLSIL.

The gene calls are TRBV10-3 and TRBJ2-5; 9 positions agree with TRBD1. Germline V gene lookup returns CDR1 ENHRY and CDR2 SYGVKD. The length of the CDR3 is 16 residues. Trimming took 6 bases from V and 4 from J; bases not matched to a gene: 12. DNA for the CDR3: TGTGCCATCAGCGATGGACAGGGGAAGTCTGGAGAGACCCAGTACTTC. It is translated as CAISDGQGKSGETQYF.

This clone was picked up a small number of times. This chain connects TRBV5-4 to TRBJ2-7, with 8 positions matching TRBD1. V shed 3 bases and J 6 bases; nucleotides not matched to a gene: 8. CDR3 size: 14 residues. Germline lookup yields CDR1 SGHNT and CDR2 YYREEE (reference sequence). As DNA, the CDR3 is TGTGCCAGCAGCTCCACCCAGGGGGCGGGCGAGCAGTACTTC. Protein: CASSSTQGAGEQYF.

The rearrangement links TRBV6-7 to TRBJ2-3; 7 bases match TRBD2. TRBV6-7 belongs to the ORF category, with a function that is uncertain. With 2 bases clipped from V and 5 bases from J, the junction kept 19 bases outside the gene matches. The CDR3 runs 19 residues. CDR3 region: CASSYLCSASGRVGDTQYF. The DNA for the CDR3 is TGTGCCAGCAGTTACCTCTGTTCGGCTAGCGGCCGGGTTGGAGATACGCAGTATTTT.